This T cell receptor beta chain was observed in a study of cytomegalovirus exposure and HLA in healthy donors. Points from the study as a whole: On later analysis, the bulk of CMV-associated TCR beta chains appeared to be HLA-restricted.

The PCR was carried out with 60 Vbeta primers and 13 Jbeta primers. The repertoire was sequenced with immunoSEQ multiplex PCR; TCRdb's copy has only in-frame clones and lacks some. The sample has under 200,000 clones; around 82% are singletons. As for this clone: The antigen remains undetermined.

V was clipped by 4 bases and J by 4 bases, with 20 bases between them. Germline CDR1 and CDR2: SGHNT and YYREEE (reference sequence). CDR3 length equals 16 residues. The chain is built from TRBV5-4 and TRBJ1-2; a possible D gene is TRBD1 (5 bases). The sample taken for sequencing was PBMCs. The TCR was taken from a man in his 60s in good health and CMV-seronegative. The CDR3 region is CASSPGGLREVYGYTF. The CDR3 bases are TGTGCCAGCAGCCCGGGGGGACTCCGGGAGGTCTATGGCTACACCTTC.